The sequence of this TCR beta chain was determined in a study of blood T cell repertoires in COVID-19. Data came from immunoSEQ multiplex PCR; TCRdb stores just in-frame clones and leaves some out. Of some 98,000 clones in the sample, less than 85% are singletons; the top ten hold roughly a tenth. This clonotype originated in a man between 65 and 79 years old with active or convalescent COVID-19. Sequencing used peripheral blood.

The CDR3: CASSPTSGHSGNTIYF. CDR3 bases: TGCGCCAGCAGCCCCACCTCAGGACATTCTGGAAACACCATATATTTT. The chain carries TRBV5-1 and TRBJ1-3; D perhaps matches TRBD1 (5 bases). From germline, CDR1 is SGHRS and CDR2 YFSETQ. This CDR3 is 16 amino acids long. Trimming took off 4 bases at V and 1 base at J, with 15 bases between the two ends.